What follows describes a single T cell receptor (beta chain). The sample originates from a study of cytomegalovirus exposure and HLA in healthy donors. The PCR made use of 60 Vbeta and 13 Jbeta primers. Under the authors' procedure: An analysis that came later counted 80 million or so unique TCR beta chains, 10 million to 12 million shared. This table comes from immunoSEQ multiplex PCR, and its TCRdb copy is limited to in-frame clones, with some not included. V, J and clone size derive from that table, while D and trimming were established from the DNA sequence. The table has around 100,000 clones, around 82% seen once; the top ten hold 4%. The sequenced sample was PBMCs. This sequence originates from a woman aged 45-65 years in good health and CMV-seropositive.

The CDR3 region is CASSGGQGNYGYTF. In DNA, the CDR3 is TGTGCCAGCAGTGGGGGACAGGGAAACTATGGCTACACCTTC. The J gene is TRBJ1-2, the V gene TRBV2; the match to TRBD1 covers 9 bases. V lost 4 bases, J lost 2 bases, and 2 bases stayed unmatched. The germline CDR1 and CDR2 sequences are SNHLY and FYNNEI. The CDR3 is made up of 14 amino acids.